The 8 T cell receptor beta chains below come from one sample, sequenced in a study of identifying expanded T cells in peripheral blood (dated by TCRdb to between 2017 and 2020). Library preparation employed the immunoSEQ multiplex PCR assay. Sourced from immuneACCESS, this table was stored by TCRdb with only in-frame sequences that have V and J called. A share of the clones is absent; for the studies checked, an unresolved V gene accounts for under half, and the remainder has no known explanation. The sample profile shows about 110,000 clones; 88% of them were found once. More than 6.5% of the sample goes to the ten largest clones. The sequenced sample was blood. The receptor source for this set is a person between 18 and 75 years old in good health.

In DNA form, the CDR3 reads TGTGCCAGCGGGACCCATGCAGGGGTCCCTGAAGCTTTCTTT. It codes for CASGTHAGVPEAFF. The chain recombines TRBV6-5 with TRBJ1-1, with a possible D match to TRBD1 (6 bases). Germline CDR1 MNHEY, CDR2 SVGAGI. V shed 8 bases and J shed 6 bases, with 19 bases lying between them. This CDR3 has 14 residues.

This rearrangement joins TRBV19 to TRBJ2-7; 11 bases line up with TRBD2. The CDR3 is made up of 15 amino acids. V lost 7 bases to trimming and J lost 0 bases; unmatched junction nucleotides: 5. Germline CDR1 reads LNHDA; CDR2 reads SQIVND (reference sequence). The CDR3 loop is CASTGTSGSSYEQYF. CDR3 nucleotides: TGTGCCAGTACTGGGACTAGCGGAAGCTCCTACGAGCAGTACTTC.

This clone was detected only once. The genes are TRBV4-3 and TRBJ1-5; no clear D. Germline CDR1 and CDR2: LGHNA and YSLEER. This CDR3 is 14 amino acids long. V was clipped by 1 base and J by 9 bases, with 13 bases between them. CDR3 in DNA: TGCGCCAGCAGCCAAGTGTTAGGAGGGCCGCCCCAGCATTTT. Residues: CASSQVLGGPPQHF.

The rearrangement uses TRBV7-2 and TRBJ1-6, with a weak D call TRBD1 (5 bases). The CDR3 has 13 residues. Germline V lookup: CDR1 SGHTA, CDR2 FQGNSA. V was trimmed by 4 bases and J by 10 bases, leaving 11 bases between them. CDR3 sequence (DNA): TGTGCCAGCAGCTGGACACCTCCCTCACCCCTCCACTTT. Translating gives CASSWTPPSPLHF.

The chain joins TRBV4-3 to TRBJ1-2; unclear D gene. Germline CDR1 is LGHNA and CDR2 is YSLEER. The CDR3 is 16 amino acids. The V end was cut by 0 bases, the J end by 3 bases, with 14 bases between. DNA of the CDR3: TGCGCCAGCAGCCAAGACCGACGGGAAGGCGACTATGGCTACACCTTC. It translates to CASSQDRREGDYGYTF.

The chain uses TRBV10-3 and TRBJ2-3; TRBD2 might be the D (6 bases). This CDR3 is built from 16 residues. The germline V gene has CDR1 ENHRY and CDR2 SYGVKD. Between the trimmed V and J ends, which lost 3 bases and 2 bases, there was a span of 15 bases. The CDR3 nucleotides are TGTGCCATCAGTGAACGAACGGGAGTGAACACAGATACGCAGTATTTT. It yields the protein CAISERTGVNTDTQYF.

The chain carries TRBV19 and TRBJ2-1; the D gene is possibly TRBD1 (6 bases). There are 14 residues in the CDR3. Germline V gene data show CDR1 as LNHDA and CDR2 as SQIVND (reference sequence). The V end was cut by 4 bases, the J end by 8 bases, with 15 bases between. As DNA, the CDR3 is TGTGCCAGTAGTACACACAGGGTTAGGGATGAGCAGTTCTTC. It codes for CASSTHRVRDEQFF.

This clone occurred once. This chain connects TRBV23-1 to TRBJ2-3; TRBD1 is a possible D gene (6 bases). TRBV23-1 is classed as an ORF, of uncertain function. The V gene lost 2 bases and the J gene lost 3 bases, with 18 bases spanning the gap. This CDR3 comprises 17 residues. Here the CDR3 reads CASSQPTGYPWTDTQYF. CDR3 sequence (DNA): TGCGCCAGCAGTCAACCAACAGGGTACCCTTGGACAGATACGCAGTATTTT.